This record covers a single TCR beta chain. This entry belongs to a study of early T cells in non-severe SARS-CoV-2 infection. The length of the CDR3 is 14 residues. The germline gives CDR1 SGHRS, CDR2 YFSETQ. V lost 0 bases, J lost 7 bases, and 11 bases lay in between. MiXCR, applied by TCRdb to the 5' RACE reads, yields one record per CDR3 protein. The sample lists around 110,000 distinct CDR3 sequences; more than 9.5% were seen once. The gene calls are TRBV5-1 and TRBJ1-5; maybe TRBD1 (5 bases). The clonotype originates from an adult who was a healthcare worker with PCR-confirmed SARS-CoV-2 infection or an uninfected control (not recorded which). Source material: whole blood. The CDR3 DNA is TGCGCCAGCAGCTTGGATGGCACAGGCCAGCCCCAGCATTTT. Translation gives CASSLDGTGQPQHF.